This TCR beta chain is from a study of blood T cells in healthy people across ages. Study outcomes and limitations: Because sorting was not performed, PBMCs prevented conclusive naive versus antigen-experienced comparison.

The authors ran a second PCR of about 7 to 11 cycles using a sample-barcoded 5' primer and a J-beta primer mix. Researchers report that each sample yielded at least 3 million CDR3-containing paired-end reads. TCRdb reanalysed the 5' RACE reads using MiXCR and keeps one entry per CDR3 protein. The sample consists of roughly 1,500,000 distinct CDR3 sequences, around 42% of them appearing once. This clonotype has a handful of counts. Its antigen is unidentified. Investigators took about 9.4 milliliters of peripheral blood from every donor. This clonotype was obtained from a woman aged 18-35 years in good health. Sequencing was carried out using blood.

The DNA of the CDR3 is TGTGCCAGCAGCGACGGGGCCAGGCCTTGGTATGAGCAGTTCTTC. It is translated as CASSDGARPWYEQFF. V and J are TRBV6-4 and TRBJ2-1; D is tentatively TRBD1 or TRBD2 (5 bases each). Germline loops: CDR1 MRHNA, CDR2 SNTAGT. This CDR3 region has 15 residues. V was cut by 6 bases and J by 8 bases, with 20 bases left in between.